The text below deals with one TCR beta chain. This clonotype was seen many times. Its cognate antigen has yet to be identified. Base quality data are lacking; no much larger clone is found one base away. The sample is drawn from a study of human T cells and chemical hapten exposure (dated by TCRdb to 2020 to 2023). Concerning the study at large: For sensitization, 2% DPC in acetone was applied to a 2 cm by 2 cm area of upper inner arm skin. Patch testing was performed on the upper back with Finn chambers containing 0.01% DPC, and the patch tests were scored after 6 days according to International Contact Dermatitis Research Group standards. Roughly 30 alopecia patients provided blood for TCR sequencing at one to four time points (pre-sensitization, 2, 6 and 24 weeks). In alopecia patients, the study followed how the peripheral blood TCR repertoire changed in vivo over primary and secondary sensitization to diphenylcyclopropenone (DPC), a hapten. Alopecia areata with under or over 50% scalp involvement, alopecia totalis and alopecia universalis were represented in the patient cohort, which was mostly female. Libraries were combined into a pool for sequencing, and differences in TCR yield between samples came mainly from small differences in library volumes within the pool. Blood samples were taken from patients before sensitization (week 0) and then at 2, 6 and about 24 weeks after DPC sensitization. Patients additionally received weekly therapeutic DPC doses to the scalp throughout the roughly 25-week study period.

Libraries came from RACE. TCRdb shows the sequencer as NextSeq 500. Library preparation attached unique molecular identifiers to individual cDNA molecules for quantitative, reproducible TCR counting. Each blood RNA sample was used to sequence both TCR alpha and TCR beta chains. Regarding the original processing steps: Samples had a median of roughly 87,000 TCRs, with a range from roughly 23,224 to 750,000. The Decombinator software suite was used to annotate the V, J and CDR3 of the TCR reads. Every sample was subsampled to the same number of TCRs (28,000) for the PS versus PT1 abundance plots. Expanded TCRs were defined as absent before sensitization and observed at least eight times at the 2-week time point. The public sequencing data were trimmed at Q25 with fastp and processed into clonotypes with MiXCR by TCRdb, which kept only in-frame beta chains. Rows are unified per CDR3 protein, each entry keeping the most common DNA and genes. The V and J calls, along with clone size, are taken from TCRdb and not from the paper's own processing. The table for this sample lists about 40,000 distinct CDR3 sequences; approximately 3.4% of them were counted only once. Jointly, the top ten make up about 6.9% of the sample.

Broader findings and caveats from the paper: After repeated subsampling, changes were observed in the strength of the expansion versus patch-test correlation and in the threshold at which the correlation became significant. Alopecia, a presumed autoimmune disease, was present in all patients, so the immune response of the patients might differ from that of healthy individuals. A positive correlation was found between the number of PT1 expanded TCRs and patch test score, with significance reached at thresholds 8, 16 and 32 but not 4. The number of TCRs above 1 in 1000 frequency did not change with DPC sensitization; there was no evidence of global repertoire structure alterations. Expanded TCRs formed significantly more large CDR3 similarity clusters than pre-sensitization or healthy control sets, consistent with antigen-driven responses.

The time point label, as the study defines it: patch test 2, 6 weeks after DPC sensitization. This sample's treatment or condition label indicates: therapeutic diphenylcyclopropenone sensitization with weekly scalp DPC. Blood at each patch-test visit was drawn before the patch test was applied. To be eligible, patients had to be aged 18 to 70, diagnosed with alopecia and judged suitable for DPC therapy, while pregnant patients were excluded. Total RNA was extracted from unfractionated whole blood collected in Tempus Blood RNA tubes. Counted from cysteine to phenylalanine, this CDR3 has 16 amino acids. The DNA shown is the 48-base CDR3, in frame from base 1. Per the germline V gene (reference sequence), LNHNV is the CDR1 and YYDKDF is the CDR2. V loses 5 bases, J loses 3 bases, and the germline ends lie 17 bases apart.

The sequencing here drew on whole blood, taken in connection with sensitization to the hapten diphenylcyclopropenone (DPC). The receptor chain draws on TRBV15 and TRBJ2-1; tentative D gene TRBD2, with 6 bases matching. This TCR was sampled from a man aged 35-49 years with alopecia areata. Some clones in this sample may be carry-over from other donors' samples. The CDR3: CATSGRVGRFYNEQFF. The DNA sequence reads TGTGCCACCAGCGGTAGAGTCGGGAGATTCTACAATGAGCAGTTCTTC.